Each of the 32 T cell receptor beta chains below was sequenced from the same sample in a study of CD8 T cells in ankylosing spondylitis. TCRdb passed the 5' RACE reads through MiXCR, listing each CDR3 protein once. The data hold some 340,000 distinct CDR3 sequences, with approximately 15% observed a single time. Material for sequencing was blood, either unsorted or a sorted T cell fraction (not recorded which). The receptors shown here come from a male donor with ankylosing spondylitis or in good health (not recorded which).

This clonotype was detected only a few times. The CDR3 nucleotides read TGCGCCAGCAGGGCTGCGGTAGTAACAACCGGGGAGCTGTTTTTT. Its translation: CASRAAVVTTGELFF. V usage is TRBV5-1 and J usage is TRBJ2-2; D not certain. The CDR3 extends over 15 amino acids. Germline CDR1 is SGHRS and CDR2 is YFSETQ. V lost 5 bases to trimming and J lost 5 bases, with 16 bases between them.

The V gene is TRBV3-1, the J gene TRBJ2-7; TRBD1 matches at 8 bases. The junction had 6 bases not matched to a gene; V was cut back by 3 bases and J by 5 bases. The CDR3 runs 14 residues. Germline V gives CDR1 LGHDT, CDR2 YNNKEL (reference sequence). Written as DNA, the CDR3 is TGTGCCAGCAGCCACGGACAGGGTAGCAACGAGCAGTACTTC. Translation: CASSHGQGSNEQYF.

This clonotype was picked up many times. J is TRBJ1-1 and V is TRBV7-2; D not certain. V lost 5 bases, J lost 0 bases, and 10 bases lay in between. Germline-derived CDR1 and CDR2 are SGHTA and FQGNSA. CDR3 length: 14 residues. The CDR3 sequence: CASSRNSVNTEAFF. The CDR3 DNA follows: TGTGCCAGCAGCCGTAATAGTGTGAACACTGAAGCTTTCTTT.

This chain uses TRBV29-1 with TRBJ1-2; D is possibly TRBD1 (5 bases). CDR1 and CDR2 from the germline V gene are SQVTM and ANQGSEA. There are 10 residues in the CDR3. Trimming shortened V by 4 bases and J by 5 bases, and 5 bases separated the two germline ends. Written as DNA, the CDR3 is TGCAGCGTTGCAGGGTATGGCTACACCTTC. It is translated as CSVAGYGYTF.

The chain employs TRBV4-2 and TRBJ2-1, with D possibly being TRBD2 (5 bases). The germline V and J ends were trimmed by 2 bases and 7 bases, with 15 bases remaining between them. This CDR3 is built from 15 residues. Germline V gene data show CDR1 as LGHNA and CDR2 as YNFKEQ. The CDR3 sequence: CASSQNRGTGNEQFF. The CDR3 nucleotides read TGTGCCAGCAGCCAAAACCGTGGAACGGGGAATGAGCAGTTCTTC.

The CDR3 sequence is CASSTGTAVEKLFF. CDR3 in DNA: TGCGCCAGCAGCACCGGGACAGCGGTAGAAAAACTGTTTTTT. V is TRBV5-1 and J is TRBJ1-4; 7 nucleotides agree with TRBD1. The germline V gene encodes CDR1 SGHRS and CDR2 YFSETQ. The length of the CDR3 is 14 residues. V lost 4 bases to trimming and J lost 8 bases; unmatched junction nucleotides: 8.

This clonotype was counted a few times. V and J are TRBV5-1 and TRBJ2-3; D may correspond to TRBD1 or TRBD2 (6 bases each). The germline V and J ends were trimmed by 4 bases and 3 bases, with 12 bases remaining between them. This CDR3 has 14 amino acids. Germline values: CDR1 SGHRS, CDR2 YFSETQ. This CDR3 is CASSGGLKTDTQYF. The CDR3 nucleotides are TGCGCCAGCAGCGGGGGGCTAAAGACAGATACGCAGTATTTT.

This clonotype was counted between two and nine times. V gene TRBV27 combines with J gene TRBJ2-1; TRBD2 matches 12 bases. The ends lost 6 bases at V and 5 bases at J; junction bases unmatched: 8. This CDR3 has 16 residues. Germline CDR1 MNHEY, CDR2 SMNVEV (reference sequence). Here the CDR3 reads CASSLPTSGRNNEQFF. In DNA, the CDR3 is TGTGCCAGCAGCCTACCGACTAGCGGGAGAAACAATGAGCAGTTCTTC.

This CDR3 reads CASSSLRVGGLREQYF. The CDR3 nucleotides read TGTGCCAGCAGCTCCCTCAGGGTGGGGGGGCTACGCGAGCAGTACTTC. The chain couples TRBV12-3 or TRBV12-4 to TRBJ2-7; the D gene is possibly TRBD2 (7 bases). There are 16 residues in the CDR3. The V and J ends lost 6 bases and 6 bases respectively, with 24 bases between them.

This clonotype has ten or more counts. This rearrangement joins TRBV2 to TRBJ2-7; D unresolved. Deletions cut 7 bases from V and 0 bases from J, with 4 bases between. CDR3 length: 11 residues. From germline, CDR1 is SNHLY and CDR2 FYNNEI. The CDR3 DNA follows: TGTGCCAGCACCAGCTCCTACGAGCAGTACTTC. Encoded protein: CASTSSYEQYF.

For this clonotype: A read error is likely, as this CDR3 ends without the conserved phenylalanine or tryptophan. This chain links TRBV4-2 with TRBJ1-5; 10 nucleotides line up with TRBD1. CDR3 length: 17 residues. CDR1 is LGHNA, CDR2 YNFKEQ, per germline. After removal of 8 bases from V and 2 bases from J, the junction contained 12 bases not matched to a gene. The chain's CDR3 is CASSNPDRGQGNQPQHS. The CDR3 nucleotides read TGTGCCAGCTCCAACCCCGACAGGGGGCAAGGCAATCAGCCCCAGCATTCT.

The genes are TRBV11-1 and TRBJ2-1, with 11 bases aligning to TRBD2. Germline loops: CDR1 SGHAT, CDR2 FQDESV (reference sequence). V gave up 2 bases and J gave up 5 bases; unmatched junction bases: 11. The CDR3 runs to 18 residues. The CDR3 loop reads CASSLRIRVAGGNNEQFF. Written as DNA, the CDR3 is TGTGCCAGCAGCTTACGGATCAGAGTAGCGGGAGGGAACAATGAGCAGTTCTTC.

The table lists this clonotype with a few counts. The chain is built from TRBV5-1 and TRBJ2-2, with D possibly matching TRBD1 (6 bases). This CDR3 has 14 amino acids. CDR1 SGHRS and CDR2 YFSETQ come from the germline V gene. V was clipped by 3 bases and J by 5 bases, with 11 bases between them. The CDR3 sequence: CASSSGHPTGELFF. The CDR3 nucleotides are TGCGCCAGCAGCTCGGGACACCCAACCGGGGAGCTGTTTTTT.

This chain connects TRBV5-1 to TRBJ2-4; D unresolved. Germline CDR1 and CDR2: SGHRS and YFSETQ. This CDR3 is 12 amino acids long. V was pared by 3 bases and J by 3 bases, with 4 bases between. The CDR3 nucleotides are TGCGCCAGCAGCTCGAACAAAAACATTCAGTACTTC. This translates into CASSSNKNIQYF.

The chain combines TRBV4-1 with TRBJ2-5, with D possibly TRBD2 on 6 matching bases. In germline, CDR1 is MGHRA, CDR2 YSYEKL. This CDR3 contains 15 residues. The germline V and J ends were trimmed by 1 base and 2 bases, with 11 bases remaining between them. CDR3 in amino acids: CASSQVGGFQETQYF. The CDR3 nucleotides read TGCGCCAGCAGCCAAGTGGGAGGTTTTCAAGAGACCCAGTACTTC.

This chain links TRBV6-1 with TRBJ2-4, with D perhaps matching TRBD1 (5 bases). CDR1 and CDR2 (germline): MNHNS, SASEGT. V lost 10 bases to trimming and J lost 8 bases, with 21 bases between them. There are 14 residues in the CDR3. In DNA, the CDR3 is TGTGCCACCAGAGTGGGCAGGGAACGATACATTCAGTACTTC. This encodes CATRVGRERYIQYF.

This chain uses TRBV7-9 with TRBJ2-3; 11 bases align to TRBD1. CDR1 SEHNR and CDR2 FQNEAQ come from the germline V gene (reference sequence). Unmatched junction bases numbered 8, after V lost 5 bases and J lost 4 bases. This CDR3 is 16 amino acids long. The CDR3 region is CASSLRGQGASDTQYF. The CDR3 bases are TGTGCCAGCAGCCTCCGAGGACAGGGGGCGTCAGATACGCAGTATTTT. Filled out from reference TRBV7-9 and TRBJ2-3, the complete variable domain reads DTGVSQNPRHKITKRGQNVTFRCDPISEHNRLYWYRQTLGQGPEFLTYFQNEAQLEKSRLLSDRFSAERPKGSFSTLEIQRTEQGDSAMYLCASSLRGQGASDTQYFGPGTRLTVL.

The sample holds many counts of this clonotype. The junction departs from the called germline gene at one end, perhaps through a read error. This chain's CDR3 is CASSLTGTGELFF. Here the CDR3 DNA reads TGTGCCAGCAGCTTAACCGGCACCGGGGAGCTGTTTTTT. This chain joins TRBV5-1 and TRBJ2-2, with no clear D. CDR3 length: 13 residues. Per germline, CDR1 SGHRS and CDR2 YFSETQ.

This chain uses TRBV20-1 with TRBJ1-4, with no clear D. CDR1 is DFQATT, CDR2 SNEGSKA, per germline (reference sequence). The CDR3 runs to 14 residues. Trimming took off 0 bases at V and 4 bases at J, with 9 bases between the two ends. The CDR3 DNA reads TGCAGTGCTAGAGATGCAGGAATTAATGAAAAACTGTTTTTT. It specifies CSARDAGINEKLFF.

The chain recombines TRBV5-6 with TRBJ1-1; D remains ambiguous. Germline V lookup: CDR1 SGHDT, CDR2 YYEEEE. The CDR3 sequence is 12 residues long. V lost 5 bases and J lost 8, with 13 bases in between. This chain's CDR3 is CASSSRLSEAFF. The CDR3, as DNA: TGTGCCAGCAGTTCTAGACTTTCGGAAGCTTTCTTT.

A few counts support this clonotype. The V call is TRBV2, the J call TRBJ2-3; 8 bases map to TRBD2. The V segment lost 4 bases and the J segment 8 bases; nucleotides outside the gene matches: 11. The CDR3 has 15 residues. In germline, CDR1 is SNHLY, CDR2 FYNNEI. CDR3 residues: CASSGSGRAPGTQYF. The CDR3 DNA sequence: TGTGCCAGCAGTGGGAGCGGGAGAGCCCCCGGTACGCAGTATTTT.

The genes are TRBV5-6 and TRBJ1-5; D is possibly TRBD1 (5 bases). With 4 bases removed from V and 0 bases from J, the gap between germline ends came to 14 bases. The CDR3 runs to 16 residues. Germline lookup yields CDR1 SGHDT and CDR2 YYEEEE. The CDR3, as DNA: TGTGCCAGCAGCGCGGCCGGGGGACTTAGCAATCAGCCCCAGCATTTT. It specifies CASSAAGGLSNQPQHF.

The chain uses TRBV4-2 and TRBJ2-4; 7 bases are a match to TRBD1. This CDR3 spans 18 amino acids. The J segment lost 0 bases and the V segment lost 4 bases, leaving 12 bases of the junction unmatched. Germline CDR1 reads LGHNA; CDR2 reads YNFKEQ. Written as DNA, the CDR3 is TGTGCCAGCAGCCCGACCACTCAGGACAGGTTAGCCAAAAACATTCAGTACTTC. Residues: CASSPTTQDRLAKNIQYF.

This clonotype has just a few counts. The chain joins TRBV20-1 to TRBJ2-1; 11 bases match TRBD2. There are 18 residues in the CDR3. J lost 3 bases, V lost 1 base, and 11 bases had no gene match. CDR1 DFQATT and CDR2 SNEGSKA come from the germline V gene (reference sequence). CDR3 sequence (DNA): TGCAGTGCTAGAGGCCCGACTAGCGGGAAGGGGGGCTACAATGAGCAGTTCTTC. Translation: CSARGPTSGKGGYNEQFF.

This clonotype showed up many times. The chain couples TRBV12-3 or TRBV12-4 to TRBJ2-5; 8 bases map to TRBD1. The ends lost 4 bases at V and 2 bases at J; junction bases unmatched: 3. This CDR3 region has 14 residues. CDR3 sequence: CASSSRTGQETQYF. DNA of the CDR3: TGTGCCAGCAGTTCAAGGACAGGGCAAGAGACCCAGTACTTC.

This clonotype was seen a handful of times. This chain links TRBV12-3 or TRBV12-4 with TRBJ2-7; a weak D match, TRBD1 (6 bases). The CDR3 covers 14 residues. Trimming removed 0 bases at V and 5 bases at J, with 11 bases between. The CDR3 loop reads CASSLARGSDEQYF. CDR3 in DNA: TGTGCCAGCAGTTTAGCCAGGGGTTCCGACGAGCAGTACTTC.

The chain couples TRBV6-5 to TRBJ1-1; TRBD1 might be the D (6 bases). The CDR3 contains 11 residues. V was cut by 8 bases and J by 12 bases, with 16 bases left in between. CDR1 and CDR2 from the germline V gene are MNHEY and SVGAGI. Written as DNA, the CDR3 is TGTGCCAGCGGAGACAGGTCCGGGCCTTTCTTT. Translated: CASGDRSGPFF.

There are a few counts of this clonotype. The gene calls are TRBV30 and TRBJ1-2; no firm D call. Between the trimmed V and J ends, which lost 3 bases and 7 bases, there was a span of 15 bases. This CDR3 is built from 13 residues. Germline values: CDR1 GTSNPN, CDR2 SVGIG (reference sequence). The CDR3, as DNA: TGTGCCTGGAGACCTCCAGCCGCCGTTGGCTACACCTTC. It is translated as CAWRPPAAVGYTF.

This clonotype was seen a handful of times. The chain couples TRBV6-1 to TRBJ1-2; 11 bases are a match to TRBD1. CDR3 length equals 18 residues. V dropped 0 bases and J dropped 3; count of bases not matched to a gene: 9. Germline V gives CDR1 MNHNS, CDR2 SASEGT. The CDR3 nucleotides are TGTGCCAGCAGTGAAGCATACGCCGGGACAGGGGGTTACTATGGCTACACCTTC. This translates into CASSEAYAGTGGYYGYTF.

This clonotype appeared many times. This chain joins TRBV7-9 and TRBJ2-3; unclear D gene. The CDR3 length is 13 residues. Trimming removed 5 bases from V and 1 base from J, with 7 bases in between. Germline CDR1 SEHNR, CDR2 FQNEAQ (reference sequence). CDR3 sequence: CASSPSGTDTQYF. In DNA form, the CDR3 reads TGTGCCAGCAGCCCCTCAGGCACAGATACGCAGTATTTT.

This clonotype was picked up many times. The CDR3 DNA reads TGCAGCGTTGAATTACAGGGAAGAGTTGAAAAACTGTTTTTT. Translating gives CSVELQGRVEKLFF. The chain has TRBV29-1 and TRBJ1-4, with a tentative D call TRBD1 (6 bases). This CDR3 contains 14 residues. V lost 2 bases to trimming and J lost 7 bases, with 14 bases between them. The germline V gene encodes CDR1 SQVTM and CDR2 ANQGSEA.

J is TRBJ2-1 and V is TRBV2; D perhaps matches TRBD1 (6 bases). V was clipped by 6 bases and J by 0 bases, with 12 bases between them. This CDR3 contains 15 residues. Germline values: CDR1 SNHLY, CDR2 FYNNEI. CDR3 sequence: CASSRTESSYNEQFF. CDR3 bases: TGTGCCAGCAGCCGGACAGAGAGCTCCTACAATGAGCAGTTCTTC.